Listed below are T cell receptor beta chains from one sample, sequenced in a study of regulatory T cells in long-lasting Graves disease. TCRdb passed the multiplex PCR reads through MiXCR, listing each CDR3 protein once. The sample has about 320,000 distinct CDR3 sequences, 15% to 20% seen once. Source: peripheral blood mononuclear cells (PBMCs), taken at new diagnosis, from a patient treated with antithyroid drugs. The receptors were gathered from a female donor with Graves disease. CDR3s include the opening cysteine and the closing phenylalanine or tryptophan. A D gene is named only where the DNA matches it firmly. Size is omitted from some rows. Given values are once, few, many or a class for expanded clones.

NA,TRBV20-1,TRBD2,TRBJ2-2,TGCAGTGCCCCCGGGACTAGCGGAGGGGACACCGGGGAGCTGTTTTTT,CSAPGTSGGDTGELFF
many,TRBV12-3/TRBV12-4,NA,TRBJ2-5,TGTGCCAGCACCCCAAGGGAGAGGGGAGAGACCCAGTACTTC,CASTPRERGETQYF
many,TRBV2,NA,TRBJ2-7,TGTGCCAGCAGTGAAGGCGGGAAGATCTCCTACGAGCAGTACTTC,CASSEGGKISYEQYF
many,TRBV25-1,TRBD1,TRBJ1-1,TGTGCCAGCAGTGAGGGACAGGGGAAAGCTTTCTTT,CASSEGQGKAFF
NA,TRBV7-2,TRBD1,TRBJ1-2,TGTGCCAGCACCCGTATGGGGGGACAGGGTGCGCCCCCTAACTATGGCTACACCTTC,CASTRMGGQGAPPNYGYTF
many,TRBV5-1,NA,TRBJ1-1,TGCGCCAGCAGCTTGGATGGCAGGGAGAACACTGAAGCTTTCTTT,CASSLDGRENTEAFF
many,TRBV7-9,TRBD2,TRBJ2-7,TGTGCCAGCAGCTTAGAGGCTAGCGGGAGACCATACGAGCAGTACTTC,CASSLEASGRPYEQYF
few,TRBV4-1,NA,TRBJ1-3,TGCGCCAGCAGCCAAGGCAGGGGAGACACCATATATTTT,CASSQGRGDTIYF
many,TRBV11-2,NA,TRBJ2-7,TGTGCCAGCAGCTTAGATTGGGGGGCGTCCGAGCAGTACTTC,CASSLDWGASEQYF
many,TRBV10-3,TRBD1,TRBJ2-3,TGTGCCATCAGTTACAGGGGGCTGAGCACAGATACGCAGTATTTT,CAISYRGLSTDTQYF
many,TRBV11-2,NA,TRBJ2-2,TGTGCCAGCAGCTTAAGTTCCGGGGTGTACACCGGGGAGCTGTTTTTT,CASSLSSGVYTGELFF
many,TRBV6-1,NA,TRBJ1-1,TGTGCCAGCAGGGACCCGTTTGGGGCTTTCTTT,CASRDPFGAFF
many,TRBV9,TRBD2,TRBJ2-7,TGTGCCAGCAGCGTAGGGCTGGGGAGGACTAGCGGGAGCGAAGCCTACGAGCAGTACTTC,CASSVGLGRTSGSEAYEQYF
many,TRBV6-5,TRBD1,TRBJ1-4,TGTGCCAGCAGTTTGACAGGGAGAAATGAAAAACTGTTTTTT,CASSLTGRNEKLFF
few,TRBV3-1,TRBD1,TRBJ1-6,TGTGCCAGCAGCCAAGGCAGGGGGCCTAATTCACCCCTCCACTTT,CASSQGRGPNSPLHF
few,TRBV5-4,NA,TRBJ2-3,TGTGCCAGCAGCGTCCCAGACACAGATACGCAGTATTTT,CASSVPDTDTQYF
many,TRBV2,TRBD2,TRBJ2-3,TGTGCCAGTCTCGCGGGGGAAGCGGATACGCAGTATTTT,CASLAGEADTQYF
many,TRBV29-1,TRBD2,TRBJ2-1,TGCAGCGCTGATCCGGGACTAAACTACAATGAGCAGTTCTTC,CSADPGLNYNEQFF
many,TRBV19,TRBD1,TRBJ2-3,TGTGCCAGTAGTATCTTGGCAGGGGGTAGTAGCACAGATACGCAGTATTTT,CASSILAGGSSTDTQYF
many,TRBV6-1,NA,TRBJ1-1,TGTGCCAGCAGTGAAGGGTTGAACACTGAAGCTTTCTTT,CASSEGLNTEAFF
many,TRBV3-1,NA,TRBJ2-3,TGTGCCAGCAGCCAGGGAACCCGGGTCACAGATACGCAGTATTTT,CASSQGTRVTDTQYF
many,TRBV6-1,NA,TRBJ1-1,TGTGCCGGAGGACAGCTTTTGAACACTGAAGCTTTCTTT,CAGGQLLNTEAFF
few,TRBV3-1,NA,TRBJ2-1,TGTGCCAGCAGCCAGGCCGCTAATGAGCAGTTCTTC,CASSQAANEQFF
few,TRBV6-2/TRBV6-3,NA,TRBJ2-7,TGTGCCAGCAGGGAGAGGGACGCCGGCGAGCAGTACTTC,CASRERDAGEQYF
NA,TRBV19,NA,TRBJ1-1,TGTGCCAGTAGTATATTCGGGAGCCCCTGGGTCACCACTGAAGCTTTCTTT,CASSIFGSPWVTTEAFF
many,TRBV12-3/TRBV12-4,NA,TRBJ2-5,TGTGCCAGCAGTTTCCTCCCACCGGGCCAAGAGACCCAGTACTTC,CASSFLPPGQETQYF
many,TRBV12-3/TRBV12-4,NA,TRBJ1-2,TGTGCCAGCAGTTTCCCCGACACCCCTTATGGCTACACCTTC,CASSFPDTPYGYTF
few,TRBV25-1,NA,TRBJ1-4,TGTGCCAGCAGTGAACAGGCCTCAACTAATGAAAAACTGTTTTTT,CASSEQASTNEKLFF
NA,TRBV11-3,NA,TRBJ2-1,TGTGCCAGCAGCTCCCTTTTCGGGACTGAGCAGTTCTTC,CASSSLFGTEQFF
NA,TRBV2,NA,TRBJ2-7,TGTGCCAGCAGGAACTGGGGGCAGGGGCGATCCTACGAGCAGTACTTC,CASRNWGQGRSYEQYF
NA,TRBV19,NA,TRBJ2-7,TGTGCCAGTAACATGGGACATCTCTACGAGCAGTACTTC,CASNMGHLYEQYF
few,TRBV5-5,NA,TRBJ2-7,TGTGCCAGCAGCTTGGAAGGGGAAGGCTACGAGCAGTACTTC,CASSLEGEGYEQYF
medium-sized,TRBV6-1,TRBD1,TRBJ2-1,TGTGCCAGCAGTGAGGAAGAGGACAGGGGTTTTGAGCAGTTCTTC,CASSEEEDRGFEQFF
NA,TRBV28,TRBD1,TRBJ2-3,TGTGCCAGCAGTTTAACCCCGACAGGGACGTCAACAGATACGCAGTATTTT,CASSLTPTGTSTDTQYF
many,TRBV12-3/TRBV12-4,NA,TRBJ2-3,TGTGCCAGTAAGGCGGGCACAGATACGCAGTATTTT,CASKAGTDTQYF
many,TRBV2,NA,TRBJ2-5,TGTGCCAGCAGTTTGGGGACGACGGTGGGAGAGACCCAGTACTTC,CASSLGTTVGETQYF
few,TRBV27,NA,TRBJ2-7,TGTGCCAGCAGTCCGGACCTCTACACGCCTGGGGAGCAGTACTTC,CASSPDLYTPGEQYF
many,TRBV28,NA,TRBJ2-2,TGTGCCAGCAGTTTCGCCGGCGGGGAGCTGTTTTTT,CASSFAGGELFF
NA,TRBV2,NA,TRBJ2-2,TGTGCCACCCTGGGGGCAACCGGGGAGCTGTCTTTT,CATLGATGELSF
many,TRBV14,TRBD2,TRBJ2-7,TGTGCCAGCAGCCCACAGGGACTAGCGGGAGTCGATCAGTACTTC,CASSPQGLAGVDQYF
NA,TRBV15,NA,TRBJ2-7,TGTGCCACCAGCAGGGGGGGGATCCAGGGGGCCTACGAGCAGTACTTC,CATSRGGIQGAYEQYF
NA,TRBV7-9,NA,TRBJ1-1,TGTGCCAGCAGCTTAGCGCTTGGGAACACTGAAGCTTTCTTT,CASSLALGNTEAFF
many,TRBV12-5,NA,TRBJ1-1,TGTGCTAGTGGTTTGGTACCGAACACTGAAGCTTTCTTT,CASGLVPNTEAFF
once,TRBV6-2/TRBV6-3,TRBD2,TRBJ2-7,TGTGCCAGCAGTGAAGCGGGACTAGCGGGAGAGATCGAGCAGTACTTC,CASSEAGLAGEIEQYF
NA,TRBV7-9,NA,TRBJ2-3,TGTGCCAGCAGCCCCAACCCCCCTTTATCCCGCACAGATACGCAGTATTTT,CASSPNPPLSRTDTQYF
NA,TRBV7-9,NA,TRBJ2-3,TGTGCCAGCAGCTTAACGGCCGGACACTCAGATACGCAGTATTTT,CASSLTAGHSDTQYF
few,TRBV20-1,TRBD2,TRBJ2-7,TGCAGTGCTACTTTCTCTAGCGGGAGGGACTACGAGCAGTACTTC,CSATFSSGRDYEQYF
few,TRBV3-1,TRBD2,TRBJ2-4,TGTGCCAGCAGCCGGCAAGGACTAGCGGGAGGTCGGGACAAAAACATTCAGTACTTC,CASSRQGLAGGRDKNIQYF
many,TRBV11-2,NA,TRBJ2-3,TGTGCCAGCAGCTTAGCGGGAGAAAATGGAGATACGCAGTATTTT,CASSLAGENGDTQYF
NA,TRBV28,NA,TRBJ2-7,TGTGCCAGCAGTTTAGTGGGGTCCCTTTCCTACGAGCAGTACTTC,CASSLVGSLSYEQYF
many,TRBV5-1,NA,TRBJ1-1,TGCGCCAGCAGCTTGGTCGGGCGGGGGATTAACACTGAAGCTTTCTTT,CASSLVGRGINTEAFF
few,TRBV9,NA,TRBJ2-7,TGTGCCAGCAGCGTAGAACGAGGGCAGCAGTACTTC,CASSVERGQQYF
many,TRBV12-3/TRBV12-4,NA,TRBJ1-4,TGTGCCAGCAGTTTAGACAGGGCTGAAAAACTGTTTTTT,CASSLDRAEKLFF
many,TRBV2,NA,TRBJ2-7,TGTGCCAGCAGAGAAGGGCAGGGTGCGTCCGAGCAGTACTTC,CASREGQGASEQYF